Sequencing of this TCR beta chain was carried out in a study of cytomegalovirus exposure and HLA in healthy donors. Points from the study as a whole: In the analysis, some V segments, TRBV6-2 and TRBV6-3 included, were excluded as indistinguishable. Reportedly, fewer N-insertions than the roughly 600-donor mean appeared in an Asian-associated ancestry cluster in a later analysis. Earlier results showed most TCR beta V segments being productive about 87% or about 30% of the time.

The CDR3 length is 12 residues. Germline values: CDR1 SQVTM, CDR2 ANQGSEA. With V trimmed by 7 bases and J by 5 bases, 8 bases remained unmatched. PCR primers comprised 60 Vbeta and 13 Jbeta primers. Clones were sequenced by immunoSEQ multiplex PCR, and TCRdb holds only the in-frame ones, with some missing. The sample yields some 140,000 clones, around 70% seen once. Donors sampled were nominally healthy, though unrecorded immune exposures were likely. This clone occurred a few times. No antigen is known for it. This receptor was obtained from a man aged 30 to 45 in good health and CMV-seronegative. The rearrangement joins TRBV29-1 to TRBJ2-7; 7 bases match TRBD2. The specimen sequenced was PBMCs. CDR3 residues: CSASGLRDEQYF. In nucleotides, the CDR3 is TGCAGCGCTAGCGGCCTTAGGGACGAGCAGTACTTC.